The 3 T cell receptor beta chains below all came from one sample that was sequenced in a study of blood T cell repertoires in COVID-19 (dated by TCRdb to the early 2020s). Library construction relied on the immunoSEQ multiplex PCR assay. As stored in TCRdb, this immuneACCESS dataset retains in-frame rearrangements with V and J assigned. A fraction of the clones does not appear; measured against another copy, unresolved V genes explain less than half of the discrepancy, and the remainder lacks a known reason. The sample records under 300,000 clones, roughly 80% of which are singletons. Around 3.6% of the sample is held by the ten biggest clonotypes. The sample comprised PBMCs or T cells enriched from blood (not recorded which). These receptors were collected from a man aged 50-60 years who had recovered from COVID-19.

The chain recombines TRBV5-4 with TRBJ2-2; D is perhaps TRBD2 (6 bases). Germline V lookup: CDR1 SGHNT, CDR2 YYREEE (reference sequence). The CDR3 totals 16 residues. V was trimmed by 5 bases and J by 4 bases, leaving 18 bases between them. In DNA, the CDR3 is TGTGCCAGCAGTCCCTTCGTGGGAGGAGGCACCGGGGAGCTGTTTTTT. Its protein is CASSPFVGGGTGELFF.

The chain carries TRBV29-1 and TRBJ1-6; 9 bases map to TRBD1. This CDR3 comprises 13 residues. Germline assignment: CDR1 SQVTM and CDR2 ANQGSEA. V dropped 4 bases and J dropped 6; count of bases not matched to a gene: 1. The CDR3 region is CSVGTGANSPLHF. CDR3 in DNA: TGCAGCGTTGGGACAGGGGCTAATTCACCCCTCCACTTT.

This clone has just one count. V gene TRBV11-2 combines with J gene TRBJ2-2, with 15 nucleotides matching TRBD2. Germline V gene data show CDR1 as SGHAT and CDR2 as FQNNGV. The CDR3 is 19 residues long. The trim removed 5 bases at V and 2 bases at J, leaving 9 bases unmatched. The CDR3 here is CASSEGLAGGPINTGELFF. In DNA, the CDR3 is TGTGCCAGCAGCGAGGGACTAGCGGGAGGCCCAATCAACACCGGGGAGCTGTTTTTT.